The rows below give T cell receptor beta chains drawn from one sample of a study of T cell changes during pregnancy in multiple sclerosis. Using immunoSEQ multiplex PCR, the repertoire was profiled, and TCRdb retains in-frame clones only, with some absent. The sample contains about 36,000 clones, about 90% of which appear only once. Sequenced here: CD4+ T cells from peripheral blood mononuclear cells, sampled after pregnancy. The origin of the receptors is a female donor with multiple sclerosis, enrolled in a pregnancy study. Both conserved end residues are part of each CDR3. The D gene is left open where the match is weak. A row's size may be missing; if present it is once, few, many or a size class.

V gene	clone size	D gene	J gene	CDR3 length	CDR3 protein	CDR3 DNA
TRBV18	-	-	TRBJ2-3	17	CASSPPASGLRTDTQYF	TGTGCCAGCTCACCTCCAGCCAGCGGCCTACGCACAGATACGCAGTATTTT
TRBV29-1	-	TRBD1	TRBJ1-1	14	CSARPEGARVGAFF	TGCAGCGCCCGACCGGAGGGGGCGCGAGTCGGGGCTTTCTTT
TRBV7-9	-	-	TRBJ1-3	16	CASSHSTGTIGNTIYF	TGTGCCAGCAGCCATTCCACAGGGACTATTGGAAACACCATATATTTT
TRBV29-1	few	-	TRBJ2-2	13	CSVDRGYTGELFF	TGCAGCGTTGACAGGGGATACACCGGGGAGCTGTTTTTT
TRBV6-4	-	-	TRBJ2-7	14	CASPPGLHSYEQYF	TGTGCCAGCCCGCCGGGACTGCACTCCTACGAGCAGTACTTC
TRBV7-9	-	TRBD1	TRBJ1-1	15	CASSLGTGLNTEAFF	TGTGCCAGCAGCTTAGGGACAGGGTTGAACACTGAAGCTTTCTTT
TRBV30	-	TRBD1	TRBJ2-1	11	CAWSEAGDSLF	TGTGCCTGGAGCGAAGCAGGGGACAGCCTCTTC
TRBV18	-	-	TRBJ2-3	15	CASSPLSILTDTQYF	TGTGCCAGCTCACCATTGTCCATACTCACAGATACGCAGTATTTT
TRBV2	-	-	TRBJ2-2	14	CASTRPGNTGELFF	TGTGCCAGCACCCGCCCAGGAAACACCGGGGAGCTGTTTTTT
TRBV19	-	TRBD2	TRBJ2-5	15	CASKKASGGQETQYF	TGTGCCTCAAAGAAGGCTAGCGGGGGACAAGAGACCCAGTACTTC
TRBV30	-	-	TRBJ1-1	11	CAWSPNRDAFF	TGTGCCTGGAGCCCAAACAGGGACGCTTTCTTT
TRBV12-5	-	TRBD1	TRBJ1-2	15	CASGPGTGDFYGYTF	TGTGCTAGTGGTCCCGGGACAGGGGACTTCTATGGCTACACCTTC
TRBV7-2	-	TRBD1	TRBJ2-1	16	CASSIKGQSSYNEQFF	TGTGCCAGCAGCATAAAGGGACAGAGCTCCTACAATGAGCAGTTCTTC
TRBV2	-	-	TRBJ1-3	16	CASTRRAGGSGNTIYF	TGTGCCAGCACCCGAAGGGCGGGCGGCTCTGGAAACACCATATATTTT
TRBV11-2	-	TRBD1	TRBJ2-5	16	CASSLRGTGSEGTQYF	TGTGCCAGCAGCTTAAGGGGGACAGGGAGTGAAGGGACCCAGTACTTC
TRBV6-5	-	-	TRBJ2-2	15	CASSYKGANTGELFF	TGTGCCAGCAGTTACAAGGGGGCGAACACCGGGGAGCTGTTTTTT
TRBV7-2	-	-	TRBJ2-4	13	CASSYSGRNIQYF	TGTGCCAGCAGCTATAGCGGAAGAAACATTCAGTACTTC
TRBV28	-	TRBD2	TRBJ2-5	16	CASSLGSGRGGETQYF	TGTGCCAGCAGTTTGGGTAGCGGGAGGGGGGGAGAGACCCAGTACTTC
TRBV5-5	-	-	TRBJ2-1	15	CASSLAGGGYNEQFF	TGTGCCAGCAGCTTGGCTGGCGGAGGCTACAATGAGCAGTTCTTC
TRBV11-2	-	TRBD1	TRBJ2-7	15	CASRSNRDRSYEQYF	TGTGCCAGCAGGTCCAACCGGGACAGGTCCTACGAGCAGTACTTC
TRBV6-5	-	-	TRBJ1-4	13	CASSSLLNEKLFF	TGTGCCAGCAGCTCCCTTCTTAATGAAAAACTGTTTTTT
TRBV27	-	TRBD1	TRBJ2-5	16	CASTRTGLIRGETQYF	TGTGCCAGCACTCGGACAGGGTTGATAAGAGGAGAGACCCAGTACTTC
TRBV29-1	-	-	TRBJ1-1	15	CSVEVRRRANTEAFF	TGCAGCGTTGAAGTCCGCCGCAGGGCGAACACTGAAGCTTTCTTT
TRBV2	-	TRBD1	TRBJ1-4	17	CASSVADRGPTNEKLFF	TGTGCCAGCAGTGTGGCGGACAGGGGGCCAACTAATGAAAAACTGTTTTTT
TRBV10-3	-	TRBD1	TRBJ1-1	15	CAISDPTGLDTEAFF	TGTGCCATCAGTGACCCGACAGGGTTGGACACTGAAGCTTTCTTT
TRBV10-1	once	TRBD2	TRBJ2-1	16	CASSEGCTSGGNEQFF	TGCGCCAGCAGTGAGGGTTGTACTAGCGGGGGCAATGAGCAGTTCTTC
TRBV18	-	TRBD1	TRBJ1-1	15	CASSYSGTGNTEAFF	TGTGCCAGCTCGTACTCCGGGACAGGGAACACTGAAGCTTTCTTT
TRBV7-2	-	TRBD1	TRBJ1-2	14	CASSLAPGQSGYTF	TGTGCCAGCAGCTTAGCCCCGGGACAGTCGGGCTACACCTTC
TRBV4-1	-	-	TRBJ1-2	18	CASSQGPQTGLANYGYTF	TGCGCCAGCAGCCAGGGCCCCCAGACAGGCCTAGCTAACTATGGCTACACCTTC
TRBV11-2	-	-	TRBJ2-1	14	CASSLGDSYNEQFF	TGTGCCAGCAGCTTAGGAGATAGCTACAATGAGCAGTTCTTC
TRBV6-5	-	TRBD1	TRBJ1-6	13	CASSLDRVSPLHF	TGTGCCAGCAGCCTCGACAGGGTTTCACCCCTCCACTTT
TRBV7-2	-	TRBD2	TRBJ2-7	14	CASSPVAGNYEQYF	TGTGCCAGCAGCCCCGTAGCGGGTAACTACGAGCAGTACTTC
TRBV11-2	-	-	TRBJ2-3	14	CASSVGHLTDTQYF	TGTGCCAGCAGTGTGGGACACCTCACAGATACGCAGTATTTT
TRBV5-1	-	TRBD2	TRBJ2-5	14	CASKTSGAQETQYF	TGCGCCAGCAAGACTAGCGGGGCTCAAGAGACCCAGTACTTC
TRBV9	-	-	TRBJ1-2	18	CASSVGPQGYRTNYGYTF	TGTGCCAGCAGCGTAGGCCCCCAGGGGTACCGCACTAACTATGGCTACACCTTC
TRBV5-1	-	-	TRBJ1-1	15	CASSLSVVGGTEAFF	TGCGCCAGCAGCTTGTCAGTAGTGGGGGGCACTGAAGCTTTCTTT
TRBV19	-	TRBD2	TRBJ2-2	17	CACRTSGRTANTGELFF	TGTGCCTGCAGGACTAGCGGGAGGACCGCGAACACCGGGGAGCTGTTTTTT
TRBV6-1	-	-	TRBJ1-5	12	CASSEPRQPQHF	TGTGCCAGCAGTGAACCTCGTCAGCCCCAGCATTTT
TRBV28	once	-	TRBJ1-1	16	CASSLGAGLMNTEAFF	TGTGCCAGCAGTTTAGGTGCAGGGCTAATGAACACTGAAGCTTTCTTT
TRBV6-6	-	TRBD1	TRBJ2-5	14	CASSYTDFGTAQYF	TGTGCCAGCAGTTACACTGATTTCGGGACAGCCCAGTACTTC
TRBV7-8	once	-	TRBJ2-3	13	CASSLWQSDTQYF	TGTGCCAGCAGCTTATGGCAATCAGATACGCAGTATTTT
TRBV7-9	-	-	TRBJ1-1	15	CASSFGGPMNTEAFF	TGTGCCAGCAGCTTCGGGGGGCCAATGAACACTGAAGCTTTCTTT
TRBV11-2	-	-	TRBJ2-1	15	CASSLTGLSYNEQFF	TGTGCCAGCAGCTTGACAGGCCTCTCCTACAATGAGCAGTTCTTC
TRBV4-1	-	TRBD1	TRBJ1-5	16	CASSLSGTGANQPQHF	TGCGCCAGCAGCCTCAGCGGGACAGGGGCCAATCAGCCCCAGCATTTT
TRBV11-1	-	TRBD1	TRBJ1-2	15	CASSLGGTANYGYTF	TGTGCCAGCAGCTTAGGTGGGACAGCTAACTATGGCTACACCTTC
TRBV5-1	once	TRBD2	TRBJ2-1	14	CASSLSAGEVLGFF	TGCGCCAGCAGCTTGTCAGCGGGAGAGGTTTTAGGATTCTTC
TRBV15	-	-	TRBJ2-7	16	CATSSYTGTSSYEQYF	TGTGCCACCAGCAGTTACACAGGGACGAGCTCCTACGAGCAGTACTTC
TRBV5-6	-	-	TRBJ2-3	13	CASTGLRGDTQYF	TGTGCCAGCACGGGACTGAGGGGAGATACGCAGTATTTT
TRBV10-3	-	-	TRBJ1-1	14	CAISESGGTVEAFF	TGTGCCATCAGTGAGTCAGGCGGGACGGTTGAAGCTTTCTTT
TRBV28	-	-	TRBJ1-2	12	CASEAVPYGYTF	TGTGCCAGCGAAGCCGTGCCCTATGGCTACACCTTC
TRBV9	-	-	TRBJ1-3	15	CASSVGVSGGNTIYF	TGTGCCAGCAGCGTAGGGGTCTCCGGGGGAAACACCATATATTTT